Listed below are T cell receptor beta chains from one sample, sequenced in a study of cytotoxic CD8 clonotypes in ibrutinib-treated CLL. Generated by immunoSEQ multiplex PCR, the TCRdb table keeps only in-frame clones and is missing some. The sample lists tens of thousands of clones, roughly nine tenths occurring once. Sequencing used PBMCs, obtained after 12 months of ibrutinib treatment. The source of these receptors is a human donor with chronic lymphocytic leukemia. The CDR3 runs from the conserved cysteine through the conserved F or W. A D gene is named only where the DNA matches it firmly. Size is stated for part of the rows, as once, few or many counts, or as a class when the clone is expanded.

v_call,clone_size,j_call,d_call,cdr3_nt,cdr3_aa
TRBV6-1,NA,TRBJ2-7,TRBD2,TGTGCCACCATAGGGTCAGGACTAGGGGAGCAGTACTTC,CATIGSGLGEQYF
TRBV5-1,NA,TRBJ2-3,NA,TGCGCCAGCAGCATCACAGATACGCAGTATTTT,CASSITDTQYF
TRBV2,few,TRBJ2-3,TRBD2,TGTGCCAGCATTAAACTATTGACCGGGACTAGCGGCCAAGATACGCAGTATTTT,CASIKLLTGTSGQDTQYF
TRBV5-1,NA,TRBJ2-5,NA,TGCGCCAGCTCACAGGACCAAGAGACCCAGTACTTC,CASSQDQETQYF
TRBV10-2,NA,TRBJ1-5,NA,TGCGCCAGCAGCGCCCACACACCGGACAGTCCTGATCAGCCCCAGCATTTT,CASSAHTPDSPDQPQHF
TRBV4-1,NA,TRBJ2-2,NA,TGCGCCAGCAGCCAAGCTTGGAACACCGGGGAGCTGTTTTTT,CASSQAWNTGELFF
TRBV27,many,TRBJ2-2,NA,TGTGCCAGCAGTTTGGCGCCTCGGGGCACCGGGGAGCTGTTTTTT,CASSLAPRGTGELFF
TRBV10-3,NA,TRBJ2-2,NA,TGTGCCAGCAGTGCAGGGCCGGCCGGGGAGCTGTTTTTT,CASSAGPAGELFF
TRBV5-4,once,TRBJ2-1,NA,TGTGCCAGCAGCGACCCCGAGCCCCAATACAATGAGCAGTTCTTC,CASSDPEPQYNEQFF
TRBV30,NA,TRBJ2-3,NA,TGTGCCTGGAGACGTACTGGCGGGCGCACCTCAGATACGCAGTATTTT,CAWRRTGGRTSDTQYF
TRBV28,NA,TRBJ2-5,NA,TGTGCCAGCAATCGCTGGGGACCTCAAGAGACCCAGTACTTC,CASNRWGPQETQYF
TRBV19,NA,TRBJ2-3,NA,TGTGCCAGTAGTATAGAGGCTAGCCCAGATACGCAGTATTTT,CASSIEASPDTQYF
TRBV30,NA,TRBJ2-3,NA,TGTGCCTGGAGTGAGGGGCTTACTACGCAGTATTTT,CAWSEGLTTQYF
TRBV6-5,once,TRBJ1-1,NA,TGTGCCAGCAGTCCCGAGGGGGTGAACACTGAAGCTTTCTTT,CASSPEGVNTEAFF
TRBV7-2,NA,TRBJ2-7,NA,TGTGCCAGCAGCACCCGGTCGGCGGGCTACGAGCAGTACTTC,CASSTRSAGYEQYF
TRBV2,NA,TRBJ1-2,NA,TGTGCCAGCAGCAGACAGGCTGAGGGAGGCTACACCTTC,CASSRQAEGGYTF